This T cell receptor (beta chain) was documented in a study of vaccination effects on CD4 cells after COVID-19. Study-level information: A median of 72 days separated the second dose and sampling.

Notes on this clone: Its target is unknown.

Antigen-specific CD4+ T cells were expanded with viral peptide pools in the ViraFEST assay before sequencing. Culture proceeded for 10 days, and CD4+ T cells were then isolated. Each participant was administered two doses of either the BNT162b2 or the mRNA-1273 vaccine. Prior SARS-CoV-2 infection was absent in the vaccine recipients, as shown by negative nucleocapsid antibodies. After removal of 2 bases from V and 1 base from J, the junction contained 13 bases not matched to a gene. CDR1 and CDR2 from the germline V gene are SEHNR and FQNEAQ (reference sequence). The CDR3 is 18 amino acids. The protocol was immunoSEQ multiplex PCR, while the TCRdb copy is restricted to in-frame clones and leaves out a portion. The sample shows 20,000 to 30,000 clones, roughly 79% of them seen only once.

The chain has TRBV7-9 and TRBJ2-5; 7 positions match TRBD2. The sample was CD4+ T cells from PBMCs cultured with SARS-CoV-2 spike peptides, taken after COVID-19 vaccination. This TCR was sampled from a human donor who received a COVID-19 vaccine. Some clones in this sample may be carry-over from other donors' samples. The CDR3, as DNA: TGTGCCAGCAGCTTACGGGGGGATCCCATTTTACTCCAAGAGACCCAGTACTTC. Translation: CASSLRGDPILLQETQYF.